The 32 T cell receptor beta chains presented below share a single source sample, sequenced in a study of CD8+CD57+ T cells in acquired aplastic anemia. The template used for profiling TCR beta VDJ and CDR3 was genomic DNA. TCRdb used MiXCR to reprocess the reads, holding one entry per CDR3 protein. The data contain approximately 260,000 distinct CDR3 sequences, roughly 80% of them seen just once; the ten biggest clones take up 35% to 50%. Patients included in sequencing had previously demonstrated CD8+CD57+ cell expansion by flow cytometry. The sample comprised sorted CD4+, CD8+, or CD8+CD57+ T cells (not recorded which) from PBMCs. The origin of the receptors is a human donor with aplastic anemia.

Of note for this clonotype: As the CDR3 is not closed by the conserved phenylalanine or tryptophan, this likely results from a read error. The DNA is left out, because the CDR3 cannot be placed on it with certainty; the CDR3 is given as TCRdb lists it. The V and J genes are TRBV7-9 and TRBJ1-1; the table assigns TRBD1, which was not confirmed against the DNA. A total of 12 residues make up the CDR3, ends included. Germline loops: CDR1 SEHNR, CDR2 FQNEAQ (reference sequence). This chain's CDR3 is CASSFQGTEGCD.

The V gene is TRBV11-3, the J gene TRBJ2-7; D ambiguous. The CDR3 spans 14 residues. The V end was cut by 8 bases, the J end by 3 bases, with 17 bases between. Germline V gene sequence: CDR1 SGHNT, CDR2 YENEEA. The CDR3 DNA reads TGTGCCAGCGCCGGGCGTAGCTTCCGCTACGAGCAGTACTTC. It codes for CASAGRSFRYEQYF.

J is TRBJ2-3 and V is TRBV7-9, with 7 bases fitting TRBD1. The junction had 17 bases not matched to a gene; V was cut back by 11 bases and J by 6 bases. The germline CDR1 and CDR2 sequences are SEHNR and FQNEAQ (reference sequence). The CDR3 contains 15 residues. Here the CDR3 reads CAGQGVDGIEDTQYF. DNA for the CDR3: TGTGCCGGCCAGGGGGTTGACGGGATCGAGGATACGCAGTATTTT. The full variable domain, with the rest looked up from reference TRBV7-9 and TRBJ2-3, is DTGVSQNPRHKITKRGQNVTFRCDPISEHNRLYWYRQTLGQGPEFLTYFQNEAQLEKSRLLSDRFSAERPKGSFSTLEIQRTEQGDSAMYLCAGQGVDGIEDTQYFGPGTRLTVL.

Comments on this clonotype: Likely a read error: the CDR3 ends without its conserved phenylalanine or tryptophan. Because the CDR3's place on the DNA is in doubt, the DNA is left out and the CDR3 is given as listed by TCRdb. The chain recombines TRBV7-6 with TRBJ2-2. The CDR3 region is 12 residues in length, termini included. CDR1 is SGHVS and CDR2 is FNYEAQ in the germline V gene. The CDR3 is CASSLGPGELLY.

This clonotype came up once. This may arise from a read error, as a much more abundant clone is one base away. V and J are TRBV2 and TRBJ2-5; D is possibly TRBD1 or TRBD2 (5 bases each). CDR1 and CDR2 from the germline V gene are SNHLY and FYNNEI. Trimming stripped 3 bases from V and 7 bases from J, with 6 bases between. The CDR3 loop spans 11 amino acids. The CDR3 sequence is CASSDGGTQYF. The DNA of the CDR3 is TGTGCCAGCAGTGATGGGGGGACCCAGTACTTC.

The CDR3 region has the DNA TGTGCCAGCAGCTTATGGGGGGCTATGGGCATTCAGTACTTC. It specifies CASSLWGAMGIQYF. The chain has TRBV5-6 and TRBJ2-4, with D perhaps given as TRBD1 or TRBD2 (6 bases each). Trimming removed 2 bases at V and 9 bases at J, with 15 bases between. The CDR3 has 14 amino acids. Per the germline V gene, CDR1 is SGHDT and CDR2 is YYEEEE. The entire variable domain, with the rest obtained from reference TRBV5-6 and TRBJ2-4, is as follows: DAGVTQSPTHLIKTRGQQVTLRCSPKSGHDTVSWYQQALGQGPQFIFQYYEEEERQRGNFPDRFSGHQFPNYSSELNVNALLLGDSALYLCASSLWGAMGIQYFGAGTRLSVL.

This chain joins TRBV12-3 or TRBV12-4 and TRBJ2-1; 7 bases align to TRBD2. This CDR3 spans 14 amino acids. Unmatched junction bases numbered 7, after V lost 11 bases and J lost 0 bases. DNA for the CDR3: TGTGCCTCACGGGGGGAGAGCTCCTACAATGAGCAGTTCTTC. This sequence encodes CASRGESSYNEQFF.

V is TRBV7-4 and J is TRBJ2-3; 7 bases agree with TRBD2. The CDR3 totals 15 residues. Per germline, CDR1 SGHVT and CDR2 SQSDAQ. With V trimmed by 6 bases and J by 12 bases, 18 bases remained unmatched. Here the CDR3 DNA reads TGTGCCAGCAGTCCGGGGAGGGGAGCAATCTCACCCCAGTATTTT. This encodes CASSPGRGAISPQYF.

As to this clonotype: One end of the junction does not line up with germline, which may come from a read error. The chain uses TRBV9 and TRBJ2-3, with 7 bases lining up with TRBD1. CDR3 length equals 13 residues. The germline gives CDR1 SGDLS, CDR2 YYNGEE. The chain's CDR3 is CASSYDLTGNTEF. CDR3 nucleotide sequence: TGTGCCAGCAGCTACGATCTGACAGGGAACACTGAATTT.

Points on this clonotype: The junction departs from germline at one end; a sequencing error may be responsible. V is TRBV7-2 and J is TRBJ2-3; D possibly corresponds to TRBD2 (6 bases). Germline CDR1 reads SGHTA; CDR2 reads FQGNSA. The CDR3 spans 14 residues. CDR3 coding DNA: TGTGCCAGCAGCTTAGCGGGAGGTCCCAATACGGAAGAGTTT. Its protein product is CASSLAGGPNTEEF.

CDR3 nucleotide sequence: TGTGCCAGCAGCTTTGAAGGAAGTCGCGATAGGCATTATTTT. It yields the protein CASSFEGSRDRHYF. This chain uses TRBV7-9 with TRBJ2-3; unclear D gene. This CDR3 is 14 amino acids long. Per the germline V gene, CDR1 is SEHNR and CDR2 is FQNEAQ (reference sequence). Trimming removed 3 bases at V and 15 bases at J, with 22 bases between.

With regard to this clonotype: It is unclear where the CDR3 begins or ends on the DNA, so no DNA is shown, and the CDR3 is as TCRdb lists it. V and J are TRBV9 and TRBJ1-1. CDR1 and CDR2 from the germline V gene are SGDLS and YYNGEE. The CDR3 is 15 residues long, ends included. CDR3: CASSLRSDTQYFAFF.

This clonotype came up a few times. Mismatch with germline at one junction end may stem from a read error. The chain couples TRBV12-5 to TRBJ2-1, with D tentatively TRBD2 (6 bases). CDR3 length: 13 amino acids. CDR1 is LGHNT, CDR2 FRNRAP, per germline. The CDR3 DNA follows: TGTGCTAGTGGTTTGGGACTGGCGGGAAGTCTGTCCTTC. It is translated as CASGLGLAGSLSF.

The count of this clonotype is one. J is TRBJ2-2 and V is TRBV2; D is unresolved. This CDR3 spans 13 amino acids. The germline V and J ends were trimmed by 6 bases and 13 bases, with 18 bases remaining between them. Germline CDR1 and CDR2: SNHLY and FYNNEI. Here the CDR3 reads CASRDGGTGALFF. The CDR3 bases are TGTGCCAGCAGGGACGGTGGCACCGGTGCGCTGTTTTTT.

As concerns this clonotype: The conserved phenylalanine or tryptophan normally closing the CDR3 is absent here, so this likely arose from a read error. The limits of the CDR3 on the DNA are not certain, so only TCRdb's listed CDR3 is given. V usage is TRBV7-2 and J usage is TRBJ2-3; TRBD2, the table's D call, was not compared with the DNA. The CDR3 extends over 13 residues, inclusive of both ends. In germline, CDR1 is SGHTA, CDR2 FQGNSA. CDR3 in amino acids: CASSLGGSADHGY.

In this sample, this clonotype turned up a few times. The genes are TRBV19 and TRBJ2-1, with TRBD2 identical over 8 bases. Trimming took 9 bases from V and 10 from J; bases not matched to a gene: 20. CDR1 and CDR2 (germline): LNHDA, SQIVND (reference sequence). The CDR3 has 16 residues. The CDR3 spells CASSLQRGGGSEEQFF. CDR3 DNA sequence: TGTGCCAGCAGTTTACAAAGAGGCGGGGGGAGTGAGGAGCAGTTCTTC.

This clonotype was observed once. At one end, the junction sequence differs from germline, possibly due to a read error. The chain recombines TRBV2 with TRBJ2-3, with a possible D match to TRBD2 (6 bases). This CDR3 comprises 14 residues. Germline V CDR1 and CDR2: SNHLY, FYNNEI. This CDR3 reads CASSFGGIHEQFYF. CDR3 bases: TGTGCCAGCAGTTTTGGGGGGATCCATGAGCAGTTCTACTTT.

Concerning this clonotype itself: A read error may explain this, as a much larger clone is one base away. J is TRBJ2-3 and V is TRBV5-4; 7 nucleotides align to TRBD2. The CDR3 is 15 residues long. Trimming removed 2 bases from V and 1 base from J; junction bases left unmatched: 4. The V gene's germline CDR1 is SGHNT and CDR2 YYREEE (reference sequence). In nucleotides, the CDR3 is TGTGCCAGCAGCTTTACTAGCGAGCGCACAGATACGCAGTATTTT. Translated: CASSFTSERTDTQYF.

V is TRBV5-5 and J is TRBJ2-5; 9 bases agree with TRBD1. Trimming cost V 4 bases and J 2 bases; bases outside gene matches: 3. Germline V CDR1 and CDR2: SGHKS, YYEKEE (reference sequence). CDR3 length: 14 residues. CDR3: CASSRDREQETQYF. The CDR3 coding sequence is TGTGCCAGCAGCAGGGACAGGGAGCAAGAGACCCAGTACTTC.

In this sample, this clonotype turned up once. Here the CDR3 omits its conserved ending phenylalanine or tryptophan, so a read error is the likely source. It is unclear where the CDR3 begins or ends on the DNA, so no DNA is shown, and the CDR3 is as TCRdb lists it. CDR3 loop: CASSHGGGDHTDT. The chain has TRBV7-9 and TRBJ2-1; TRBD2 reflects the table's D call only, with no check against the DNA. The CDR3 is 13 residues long, ends included. CDR1 is SEHNR, CDR2 FQNEAQ, per germline (reference sequence).

The chain combines TRBV7-3 with TRBJ2-5; D is unclear. The germline V gene encodes CDR1 SGHTA and CDR2 FQGTGA. The length of the CDR3 is 14 residues. V gave up 7 bases and J gave up 11 bases, with 23 bases separating them. The CDR3 spells CASTRVAEAVEQYF. CDR3 in DNA: TGTGCCAGCACCAGAGTGGCCGAGGCAGTTGAACAGTACTTC.

Of note for this clonotype: Likely a read error: the CDR3 ends without its conserved phenylalanine or tryptophan. The DNA is omitted, as the CDR3 cannot be located on it reliably, and the CDR3 follows TCRdb's listing. The genes are TRBV2 and TRBJ2-2. CDR1 and CDR2 (germline): SNHLY, FYNNEI. The CDR3 is made up of 15 amino acids, end residues included. The CDR3 region is CASSLWTTRAGQLFC.

This chain uses TRBV2 with TRBJ2-7; D gene unclear. V was trimmed by 7 bases and J by 4 bases, leaving 11 bases between them. Germline lookup yields CDR1 SNHLY and CDR2 FYNNEI. The CDR3 is made up of 12 amino acids. The CDR3: CASTRSSYEQYF. CDR3 sequence (DNA): TGTGCCAGCACTAGGTCATCTTACGAGCAGTACTTC.

Concerning this clonotype itself: The germline gene is not matched at one end of the junction; a read error may be the cause. V is TRBV9 and J is TRBJ1-4, with D unclear. Germline loops: CDR1 SGDLS, CDR2 YYNGEE. The CDR3 runs to 14 residues. The CDR3 region has the DNA TGTGCCAGCGGAGGAGCTGGGAACATTCAAAACTTCTTCTTT. Encoded protein: CASGGAGNIQNFFF. Drawing the rest from reference TRBV9 and TRBJ1-4, the complete variable domain is DSGVTQTPKHLITATGQRVTLRCSPRSGDLSVYWYQQSLDQGLQFLIQYYNGEERAKGNILERFSAQQFPDLHSELNLSSLELGDSALYFCASGGAGNIQNFFFGSGTQLSVL.

The chain combines TRBV12-3 or TRBV12-4 with TRBJ2-2; D is perhaps TRBD1 (5 bases). This CDR3 spans 13 amino acids. V lost 7 bases and J lost 4, with 10 bases in between. CDR3 region: CASIVGLTGELFF. The CDR3 coding sequence is TGTGCCAGCATCGTGGGGCTCACCGGGGAGCTGTTTTTT.

This chain joins TRBV20-1 and TRBJ2-7; D unresolved. The V end was cut by 1 base, the J end by 1 base, with 8 bases between. Germline CDR1 reads DFQATT; CDR2 reads SNEGSKA (reference sequence). The CDR3 extends over 13 amino acids. CDR3 DNA sequence: TGCAGTGCTAGAGCACCGGATTCCTACGAGCAGTACGTC. This encodes CSARAPDSYEQYV.

J is TRBJ1-5 and V is TRBV2, with no clear D. Germline CDR1 SNHLY, CDR2 FYNNEI. V lost 7 bases and J 1 base, leaving 11 bases between the germline ends. The CDR3 is made up of 14 amino acids. CDR3 coding DNA: TGTGCCAGCACCGAGGGATCAAGCAATCAGCCCCAGCATTTT. Amino acid sequence: CASTEGSSNQPQHF.

The chain employs TRBV7-2 and TRBJ1-5; D is unresolved. V was trimmed by 1 base and J by 16 bases, leaving 23 bases between them. This CDR3 spans 15 amino acids. Germline V gene data show CDR1 as SGHTA and CDR2 as FQGNSA. In nucleotides, the CDR3 is TGTGCCAGCAGCTTAGTTGGCGAGCGAGGGTGGCGCAGACATTTT. Translated: CASSLVGERGWRRHF. The whole variable domain, filled in from reference TRBV7-2 and TRBJ1-5, reads GAGVSQSPSNKVTEKGKDVELRCDPISGHTALYWYRQSLGQGLEFLIYFQGNSAPDKSGLPSDRFSAERTGGSVSTLTIQRTQQEDSAVYLCASSLVGERGWRRHFGDGTRLSIL.

This clonotype was recorded only once. The rearrangement links TRBV7-2 to TRBJ1-1, with no clear D. The CDR3 sequence is 14 residues long. V was cut by 3 bases and J by 14 bases, with 22 bases left in between. CDR1 and CDR2 from the germline V gene are SGHTA and FQGNSA. The CDR3 DNA reads as TGTGCCAGCAGCTTTGATCGGGTCTACAATGAAGAGTTCTTT. As protein: CASSFDRVYNEEFF.

About this clonotype: Likely a read error: the CDR3 ends without its conserved phenylalanine or tryptophan. This chain links TRBV2 with TRBJ2-7; D is ambiguous. This CDR3 has 15 residues. CDR1 SNHLY and CDR2 FYNNEI come from the germline V gene. With 3 bases removed from V and 3 bases from J, the gap between germline ends came to 15 bases. In DNA, the CDR3 is TGTGCCAGCAGTGACGTAGAGCCCCTTCTCTACGAGCAGTACTCC. It translates to CASSDVEPLLYEQYS.

This clonotype was seen only once. This likely comes from a read error, as the CDR3 has no conserved phenylalanine or tryptophan at its end. Because the CDR3's place on the DNA is in doubt, the DNA is left out and the CDR3 is given as listed by TCRdb. The chain is built from TRBV7-8 and TRBJ2-3; the table names TRBD2, a call not compared with the DNA. Germline values: CDR1 SGHVS, CDR2 FQNEAQ. The CDR3 length is 13 residues, termini included. The CDR3 region is CASSLGGLGEQYS.

As to this clonotype: The conserved phenylalanine or tryptophan normally closing the CDR3 is absent here, so this likely arose from a read error. The limits of the CDR3 on the DNA are not certain, so only TCRdb's listed CDR3 is given. The genes are TRBV9 and TRBJ2-3; TRBD2, the D gene given by the table, was not confirmed from the DNA. Germline V lookup: CDR1 SGDLS, CDR2 YYNGEE. The CDR3 is made up of 14 amino acids, end residues included. CDR3 residues: CASSVGSDPQSFDP.